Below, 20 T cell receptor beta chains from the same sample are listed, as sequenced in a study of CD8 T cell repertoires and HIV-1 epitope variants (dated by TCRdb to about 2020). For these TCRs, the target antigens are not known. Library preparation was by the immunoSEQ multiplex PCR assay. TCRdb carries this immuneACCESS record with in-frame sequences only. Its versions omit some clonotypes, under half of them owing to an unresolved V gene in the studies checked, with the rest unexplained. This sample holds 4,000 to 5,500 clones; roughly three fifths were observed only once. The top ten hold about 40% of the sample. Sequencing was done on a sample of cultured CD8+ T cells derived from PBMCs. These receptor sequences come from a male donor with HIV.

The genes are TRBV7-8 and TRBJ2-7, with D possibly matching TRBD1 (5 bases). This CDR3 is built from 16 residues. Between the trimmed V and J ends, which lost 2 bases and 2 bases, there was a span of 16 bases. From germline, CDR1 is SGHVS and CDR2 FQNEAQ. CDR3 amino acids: CASSLFQFDRTYEQYF. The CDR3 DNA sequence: TGTGCCAGCAGCTTATTTCAGTTCGACAGAACCTACGAGCAGTACTTC. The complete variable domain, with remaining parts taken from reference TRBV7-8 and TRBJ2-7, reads GAGVSQSPRYKVAKRGQDVALRCDPISGHVSLFWYQQALGQGPEFLTYFQNEAQLDKSGLPSDRFFAERPEGSVSTLKIQRTQQEDSAVYLCASSLFQFDRTYEQYFGPGTRLTVT.

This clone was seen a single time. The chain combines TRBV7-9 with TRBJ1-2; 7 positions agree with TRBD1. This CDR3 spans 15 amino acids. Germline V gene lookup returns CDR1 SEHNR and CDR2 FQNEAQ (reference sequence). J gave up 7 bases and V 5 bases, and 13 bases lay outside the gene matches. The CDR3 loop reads CASSLGDSGRGGYTF. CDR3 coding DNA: TGTGCCAGCAGCCTAGGGGACAGCGGGAGGGGTGGCTACACCTTC. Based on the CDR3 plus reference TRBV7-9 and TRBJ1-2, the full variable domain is DTGVSQNPRHKITKRGQNVTFRCDPISEHNRLYWYRQTLGQGPEFLTYFQNEAQLEKSRLLSDRFSAERPKGSFSTLEIQRTEQGDSAMYLCASSLGDSGRGGYTFGSGTRLTVV.

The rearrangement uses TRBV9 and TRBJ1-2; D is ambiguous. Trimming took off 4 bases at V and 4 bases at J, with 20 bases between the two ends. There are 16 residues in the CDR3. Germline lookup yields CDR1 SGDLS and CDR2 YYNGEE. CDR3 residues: CASSPADARPLYGYTF. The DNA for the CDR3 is TGTGCCAGCAGCCCCGCGGACGCCAGGCCACTCTATGGCTACACCTTC.

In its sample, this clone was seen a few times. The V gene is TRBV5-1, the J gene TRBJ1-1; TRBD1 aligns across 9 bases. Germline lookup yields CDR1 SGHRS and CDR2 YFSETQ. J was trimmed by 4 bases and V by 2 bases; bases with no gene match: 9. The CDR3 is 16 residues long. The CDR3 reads CASSLIRQGGSTEAFF. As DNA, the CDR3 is TGCGCCAGCAGCTTAATCCGACAGGGGGGGAGCACTGAAGCTTTCTTT.

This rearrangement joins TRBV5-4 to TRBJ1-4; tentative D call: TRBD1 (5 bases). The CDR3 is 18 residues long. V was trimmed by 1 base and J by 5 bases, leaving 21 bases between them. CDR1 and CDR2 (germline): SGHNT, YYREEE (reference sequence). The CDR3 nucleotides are TGTGCCAGCAGCTTGACACTCCGGACGTTGACAGCGAATGAAAAACTGTTTTTT. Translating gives CASSLTLRTLTANEKLFF.

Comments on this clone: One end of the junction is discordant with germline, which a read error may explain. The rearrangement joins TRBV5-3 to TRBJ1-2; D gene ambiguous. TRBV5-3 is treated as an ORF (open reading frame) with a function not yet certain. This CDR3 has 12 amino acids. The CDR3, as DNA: TGTGCCAGCAGCTTGCGGGCGGGGGGCTACACCTTC. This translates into CASSLRAGGYTF.

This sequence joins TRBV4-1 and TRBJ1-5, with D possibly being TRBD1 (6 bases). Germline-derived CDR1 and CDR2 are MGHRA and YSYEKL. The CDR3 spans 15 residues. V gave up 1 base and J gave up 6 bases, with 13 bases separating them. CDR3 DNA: TGCGCCAGCAGCCAAGTTCACAGGGCCGGTCAGCCCCAGCATTTT. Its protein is CASSQVHRAGQPQHF.

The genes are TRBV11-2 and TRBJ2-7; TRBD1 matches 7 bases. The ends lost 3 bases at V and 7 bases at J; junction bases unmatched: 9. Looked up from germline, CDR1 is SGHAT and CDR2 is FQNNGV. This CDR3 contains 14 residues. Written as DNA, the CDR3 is TGTGCCAGCAGCTTGGGACAGTACCTTCGTGAGCAGTACTTC. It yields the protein CASSLGQYLREQYF.

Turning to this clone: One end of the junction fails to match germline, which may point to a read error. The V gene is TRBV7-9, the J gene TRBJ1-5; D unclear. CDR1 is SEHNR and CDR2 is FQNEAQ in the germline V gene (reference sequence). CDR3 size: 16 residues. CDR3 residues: CASSLVRGYSNQPQHF. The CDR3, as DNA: TGTGCAAGCAGCTTAGTACGGGGATATAGCAATCAGCCCCAGCATTTT.

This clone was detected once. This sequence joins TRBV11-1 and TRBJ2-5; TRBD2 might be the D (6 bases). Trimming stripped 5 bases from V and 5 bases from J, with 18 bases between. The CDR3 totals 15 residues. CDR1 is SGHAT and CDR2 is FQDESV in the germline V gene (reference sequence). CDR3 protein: CASSHHLTGVETQYF. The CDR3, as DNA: TGTGCCAGCAGCCACCACCTCACGGGGGTCGAGACCCAGTACTTC.

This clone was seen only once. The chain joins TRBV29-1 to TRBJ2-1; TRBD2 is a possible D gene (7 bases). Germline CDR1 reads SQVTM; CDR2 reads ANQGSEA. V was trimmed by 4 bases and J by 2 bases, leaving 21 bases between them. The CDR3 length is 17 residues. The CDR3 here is CSVVDPRQAGAYNEQFF. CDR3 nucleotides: TGCAGCGTTGTGGACCCTCGACAGGCGGGGGCCTACAATGAGCAGTTCTTC.

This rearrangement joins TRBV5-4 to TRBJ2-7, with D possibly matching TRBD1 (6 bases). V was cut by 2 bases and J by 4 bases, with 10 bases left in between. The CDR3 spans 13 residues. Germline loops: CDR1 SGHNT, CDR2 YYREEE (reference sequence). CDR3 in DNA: TGTGCCAGCAGCTTCAGGGGTCTGTACGAGCAGTACTTC. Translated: CASSFRGLYEQYF.

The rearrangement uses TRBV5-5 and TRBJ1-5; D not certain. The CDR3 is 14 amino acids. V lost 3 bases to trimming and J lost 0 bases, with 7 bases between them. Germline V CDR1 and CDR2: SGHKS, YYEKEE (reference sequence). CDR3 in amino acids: CASSSLGSNQPQHF. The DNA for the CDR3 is TGTGCCAGCAGCTCCCTAGGTAGCAATCAGCCCCAGCATTTT. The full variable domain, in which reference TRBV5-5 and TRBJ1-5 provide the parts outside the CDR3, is DAGVTQSPTHLIKTRGQQVTLRCSPISGHKSVSWYQQVLGQGPQFIFQYYEKEERGRGNFPDRFSARQFPNYSSELNVNALLLGDSALYLCASSSLGSNQPQHFGDGTRLSIL.

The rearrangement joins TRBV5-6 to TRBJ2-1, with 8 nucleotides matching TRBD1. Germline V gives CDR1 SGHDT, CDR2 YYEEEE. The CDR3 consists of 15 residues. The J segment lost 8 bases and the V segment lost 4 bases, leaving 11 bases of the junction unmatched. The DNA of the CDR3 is TGTGCCAGCAGCAAGCAGGGGGCAGCCCCGTATGAGCAGTTCTTC. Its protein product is CASSKQGAAPYEQFF.

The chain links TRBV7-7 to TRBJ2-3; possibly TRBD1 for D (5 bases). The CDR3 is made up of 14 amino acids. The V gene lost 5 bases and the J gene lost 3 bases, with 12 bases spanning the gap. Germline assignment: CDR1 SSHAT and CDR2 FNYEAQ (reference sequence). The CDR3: CASSTGHRTDTQYF. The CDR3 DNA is TGTGCCAGCAGCACCGGGCACAGGACAGATACGCAGTATTTT.

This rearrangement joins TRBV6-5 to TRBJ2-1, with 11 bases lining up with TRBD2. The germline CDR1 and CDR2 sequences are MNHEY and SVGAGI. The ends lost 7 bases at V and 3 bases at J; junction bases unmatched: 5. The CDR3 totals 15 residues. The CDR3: CASNLLAGDYNEQFF. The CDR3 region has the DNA TGTGCCAGCAACTTACTAGCGGGGGACTACAATGAGCAGTTCTTC.

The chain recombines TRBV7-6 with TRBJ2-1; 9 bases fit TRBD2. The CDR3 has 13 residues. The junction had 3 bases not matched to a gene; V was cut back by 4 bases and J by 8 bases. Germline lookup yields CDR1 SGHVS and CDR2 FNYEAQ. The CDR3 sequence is CASSSGLADEQFF. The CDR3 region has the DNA TGTGCCAGCAGCTCGGGACTAGCCGATGAGCAGTTCTTC.

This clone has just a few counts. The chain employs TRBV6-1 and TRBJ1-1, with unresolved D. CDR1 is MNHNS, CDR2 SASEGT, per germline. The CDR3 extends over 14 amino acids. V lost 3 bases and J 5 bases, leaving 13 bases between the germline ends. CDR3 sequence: CASSDRGEGTEAFF. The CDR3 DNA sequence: TGTGCCAGCAGTGATCGTGGGGAAGGAACTGAAGCTTTCTTT.

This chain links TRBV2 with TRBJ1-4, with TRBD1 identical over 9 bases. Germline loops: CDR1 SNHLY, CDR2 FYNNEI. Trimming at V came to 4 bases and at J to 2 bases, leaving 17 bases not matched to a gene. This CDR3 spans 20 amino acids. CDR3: CASSGGRQGVSRVTNEKLFF. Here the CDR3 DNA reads TGTGCCAGCAGTGGTGGACGACAGGGGGTTTCGCGTGTTACTAATGAAAAACTGTTTTTT.

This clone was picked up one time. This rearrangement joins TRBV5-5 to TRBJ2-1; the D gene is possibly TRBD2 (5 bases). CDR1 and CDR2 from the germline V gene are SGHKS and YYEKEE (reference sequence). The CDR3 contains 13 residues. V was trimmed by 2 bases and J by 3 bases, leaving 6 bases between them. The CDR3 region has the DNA TGTGCCAGCAGCTTCAGCGGCTACAATGAGCAGTTCTTC. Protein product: CASSFSGYNEQFF.